Following are 11 T cell receptor beta chains from one sample sequenced in a study of identical twins. TCRdb re-analysed the 5' RACE reads in MiXCR, keeping a single row per CDR3 protein. This sample carries under 900,000 distinct CDR3 sequences, 15% to 20% of them seen once, and the ten largest clones take roughly 14%. These data also formed part of another study, on T cells expressing NK-cell markers.

The specimen was PBMCs. The receptors here all came from a young woman in good health.

The rearrangement joins TRBV29-1 to TRBJ2-1, with 12 bases lining up with TRBD1. Trimming removed 0 bases from V and 2 bases from J; junction bases left unmatched: 11. The CDR3 has 19 amino acids. Germline assignment: CDR1 SQVTM and CDR2 ANQGSEA. The CDR3 nucleotides are TGCAGCGTTGAAGATTGGGACAGGGGGCGGTTGAGGGCCTACAATGAGCAGTTCTTC. This sequence encodes CSVEDWDRGRLRAYNEQFF.

The sample holds a few counts of this clonotype. The rearrangement links TRBV29-1 to TRBJ2-5; unclear D gene. The V end was cut by 7 bases, the J end by 2 bases, with 11 bases between. The CDR3 is 12 amino acids. Germline lookup yields CDR1 SQVTM and CDR2 ANQGSEA. DNA for the CDR3: TGCAGCGCCGTGCCATATCAAGAGACCCAGTACTTC. Protein sequence: CSAVPYQETQYF.

This clonotype was seen a handful of times. The chain uses TRBV7-3 and TRBJ2-1; D is possibly TRBD2 (7 bases). This CDR3 is built from 13 residues. With 2 bases removed from V and 9 bases from J, the gap between germline ends came to 11 bases. CDR1 and CDR2 (germline): SGHTA, FQGTGA. The CDR3 nucleotides read TGTGCCAGCAGCTTACCGGGGGGCGGTGAGCAGTTCTTC. Protein: CASSLPGGGEQFF.

V is TRBV3-1 and J is TRBJ2-7; tentative D call: TRBD2 (5 bases). Germline values: CDR1 LGHDT, CDR2 YNNKEL (reference sequence). CDR3 length equals 13 residues. The CDR3 region has the DNA TGTGCTCGTAAAAGAGGACTCTCCTACGAGCAGTACTTC. Its translation: CARKRGLSYEQYF.

This clonotype was found a few times. The chain carries TRBV7-2 and TRBJ2-3; 9 positions agree with TRBD2. Trimming removed 1 base from V and 11 bases from J; junction bases left unmatched: 7. The length of the CDR3 is 14 residues. Germline V CDR1 and CDR2: SGHTA, FQGNSA. As DNA, the CDR3 is TGTGCCAGCAGCTTAGAGAGGGGACTAGCTGGGCAGTATTTT. Amino acids: CASSLERGLAGQYF.

The chain recombines TRBV20-1 with TRBJ2-2; no definite D call. The CDR3 is 13 residues long. The V gene lost 6 bases and the J gene lost 5 bases, with 13 bases spanning the gap. Germline loops: CDR1 DFQATT, CDR2 SNEGSKA (reference sequence). The CDR3 DNA follows: TGCAGTGCGAGCAGGAAGAGGACCGGGGAGCTGTTTTTT. This sequence encodes CSASRKRTGELFF.

The gene calls are TRBV12-3 or TRBV12-4 and TRBJ2-1; 9 nucleotides match TRBD2. The CDR3 is 15 residues long. Germline trimming cut 7 bases from V and 4 bases from J; bases unmatched to any gene: 8. The CDR3 bases are TGTGCCAGCACTCAGACTAGCGGTGTTTACAATGAGCAGTTCTTC. This sequence encodes CASTQTSGVYNEQFF.

V gene TRBV4-1 combines with J gene TRBJ1-5; D ambiguous. V was clipped by 2 bases and J by 10 bases, with 15 bases between them. CDR3 length: 14 amino acids. Per germline, CDR1 MGHRA and CDR2 YSYEKL. The chain's CDR3 is CASSQRKSWGPQHF. CDR3 coding DNA: TGCGCCAGCAGCCAAAGAAAGAGCTGGGGTCCCCAGCATTTT.

This clonotype was counted only a few times. V gene TRBV12-3 or TRBV12-4 combines with J gene TRBJ1-1, with D hard to call. The length of the CDR3 is 12 residues. Trimming removed 5 bases at V and 1 base at J, with 5 bases between. CDR3 DNA sequence: TGTGCCAGCAGTGGACCGAACACTGAAGCTTTCTTT. Amino acid sequence: CASSGPNTEAFF.

The genes are TRBV20-1 and TRBJ2-6; D is ambiguous. Germline V gene lookup returns CDR1 DFQATT and CDR2 SNEGSKA (reference sequence). V lost 3 bases, J lost 0 bases, and 9 bases lay in between. CDR3 length: 15 residues. CDR3 bases: TGCAGTGCTAGTAGCTCTGGCTCTGGGGCCAACGTCCTGACTTTC. As protein: CSASSSGSGANVLTF.

Many counts were recorded for this clonotype. The V and J genes are TRBV4-3 and TRBJ2-1; tentatively, D is TRBD2 (6 bases). With 3 bases removed from V and 11 bases from J, the gap between germline ends came to 14 bases. CDR3 size: 13 residues. Germline values: CDR1 LGHNA, CDR2 YSLEER. CDR3 amino acids: CASSQDYAAKQFF. The DNA of the CDR3 is TGCGCCAGCAGCCAGGACTATGCGGCGAAGCAGTTCTTC.